Each of the 21 T cell receptor beta chains below was sequenced from the same sample in a study of cytomegalovirus exposure and HLA in healthy donors. PCR amplification relied on 60 Vbeta primers (plus 13 Jbeta primers). The table came from immunoSEQ multiplex PCR; TCRdb's copy has only in-frame clones and leaves some out. This table has roughly 150,000 clones, 75% appearing once. The sample was PBMCs. The receptors here all came from a woman in her forties or fifties in good health and CMV-seropositive.

The rearrangement joins TRBV5-4 to TRBJ2-3; TRBD2 might be the D (6 bases). V dropped 4 bases and J dropped 6 bases, with 15 bases sitting between them. This CDR3 has 14 residues. Germline V lookup: CDR1 SGHNT, CDR2 YYREEE (reference sequence). CDR3 in amino acids: CASSRELAPDTQYF. DNA for the CDR3: TGTGCCAGCAGCCGGGAACTAGCCCCCGATACGCAGTATTTT.

V gene TRBV6-5 combines with J gene TRBJ1-3; TRBD1 agrees at 8 bases. V lost 0 bases to trimming and J lost 4 bases; unmatched junction nucleotides: 5. The CDR3 spans 16 residues. Germline V gives CDR1 MNHEY, CDR2 SVGAGI. The CDR3 spells CASSYSTGEAGNTIYF. The CDR3, as DNA: TGTGCCAGCAGTTACTCGACAGGGGAGGCCGGAAACACCATATATTTT.

This clone was recorded a few times. The V gene is TRBV7-9, the J gene TRBJ2-2; 7 positions agree with TRBD1. This CDR3 is 13 amino acids long. The V gene's germline CDR1 is SEHNR and CDR2 FQNEAQ (reference sequence). V lost 3 bases and J lost 6; bases outside the gene matches: 1. CDR3: CASSFTGAGELFF. CDR3 in DNA: TGTGCCAGCAGCTTTACAGGGGCCGGGGAGCTGTTTTTT.

The chain couples TRBV5-6 to TRBJ1-1; D is perhaps TRBD1 (6 bases). V lost 4 bases and J lost 1, with 8 bases in between. This CDR3 spans 13 amino acids. Germline V gene data show CDR1 as SGHDT and CDR2 as YYEEEE. This CDR3 reads CASSQGRNTEAFF. In DNA form, the CDR3 reads TGTGCCAGCAGCCAGGGGCGGAACACTGAAGCTTTCTTT.

The rearrangement uses TRBV2 and TRBJ1-4; D gene ambiguous. In germline, CDR1 is SNHLY, CDR2 FYNNEI. Trimming stripped 2 bases from V and 8 bases from J, with 12 bases between. This CDR3 is built from 14 residues. CDR3 bases: TGTGCCAGCAGTGAAATTAATCCCCCCGAAAAACTGTTTTTT. This sequence encodes CASSEINPPEKLFF. The complete variable domain, with remaining parts taken from reference TRBV2 and TRBJ1-4, reads EPEVTQTPSHQVTQMGQEVILRCVPISNHLYFYWYRQILGQKVEFLVSFYNNEISEKSEIFDDQFSVERPDGSNFTLKIRSTKLEDSAMYFCASSEINPPEKLFFGSGTQLSVL.

This sequence joins TRBV6-6 and TRBJ2-3, with 8 nucleotides matching TRBD2. There are 16 residues in the CDR3. V trimming: 2 bases; J trimming: 1 base; junction bases outside the gene matches: 5. CDR1 and CDR2 (germline): MNHNY, SVGAGI (reference sequence). The CDR3 reads CASSYPQTSGTDTQYF. The CDR3, as DNA: TGTGCCAGCAGTTACCCACAGACTAGCGGCACAGATACGCAGTATTTT.

The chain is built from TRBV5-1 and TRBJ2-5, with TRBD1 matching over 9 bases. The J call may be faulty, since TRBJ2-7 better matches the DNA end. Germline V gene sequence: CDR1 SGHRS, CDR2 YFSETQ. The CDR3 spans 14 residues. The CDR3 is CASSLGTGVNEQYF. The CDR3 region has the DNA TGCGCCAGCAGCTTGGGGACAGGGGTGAACGAGCAGTACTTC.

The V call is TRBV30, the J call TRBJ1-4, with TRBD1 as a possible D gene (5 bases). The CDR3 sequence is 13 residues long. V lost 3 bases, J lost 7 bases, and 12 bases lay in between. CDR1 is GTSNPN, CDR2 SVGIG, per germline (reference sequence). CDR3 sequence (DNA): TGTGCCTGGAGACGGGGGGTAAGTGAAAAACTGTTTTTT. This translates into CAWRRGVSEKLFF.

This chain joins TRBV9 and TRBJ2-1, with 8 nucleotides matching TRBD1. CDR1 and CDR2 (germline): SGDLS, YYNGEE. There are 14 residues in the CDR3. V lost 0 bases and J lost 10; bases outside the gene matches: 6. CDR3 loop: CASSVVGQGKEQFF. DNA for the CDR3: TGTGCCAGCAGCGTAGTAGGACAGGGAAAAGAGCAGTTCTTC.

The chain is built from TRBV6-5 and TRBJ1-1, with 7 bases matching TRBD1. This CDR3 comprises 15 residues. The J segment lost 4 bases and the V segment lost 7 bases, leaving 12 bases of the junction unmatched. From germline, CDR1 is MNHEY and CDR2 SVGAGI. DNA of the CDR3: TGTGCCAGCACGCCCGCAGCGACAGGGATCACTGAAGCTTTCTTT. Protein product: CASTPAATGITEAFF.

This rearrangement joins TRBV19 to TRBJ2-7, with TRBD1 matching over 10 bases. Trimming removed 4 bases from V and 5 bases from J; junction bases left unmatched: 5. The CDR3 is 14 residues long. CDR1 is LNHDA, CDR2 SQIVND, per germline (reference sequence). The DNA of the CDR3 is TGTGCCAGTAGTACGCGGGACAGGGGCGACGAGCAGTACTTC. Residues: CASSTRDRGDEQYF. The whole variable domain, filled in from reference TRBV19 and TRBJ2-7, reads DGGITQSPKYLFRKEGQNVTLSCEQNLNHDAMYWYRQDPGQGLRLIYYSQIVNDFQKGDIAEGYSVSREKKESFPLTVTSAQKNPTAFYLCASSTRDRGDEQYFGPGTRLTVT.

This clone occurred once. The V and J genes are TRBV5-1 and TRBJ2-3; 10 bases agree with TRBD1. This CDR3 is built from 16 residues. V was clipped by 4 bases and J by 4 bases; unmatched bases: 9. The V gene's germline CDR1 is SGHRS and CDR2 YFSETQ. CDR3 in amino acids: CASSATGGMNPDTQYF. In nucleotides, the CDR3 is TGCGCCAGCAGCGCGACAGGGGGCATGAATCCAGATACGCAGTATTTT.

J is TRBJ1-2 and V is TRBV5-1, with a possible D match to TRBD1 (6 bases). The CDR3 has 14 amino acids. Germline V CDR1 and CDR2: SGHRS, YFSETQ. The V gene lost 5 bases and the J gene lost 0 bases, with 11 bases spanning the gap. The CDR3 is CASRSGQTNYGYTF. The CDR3 DNA sequence: TGCGCCAGCAGAAGTGGACAGACTAACTATGGCTACACCTTC.

V and J are TRBV19 and TRBJ1-1; D possibly corresponds to TRBD1 (5 bases). Trimming took off 6 bases at V and 5 bases at J, with 10 bases between the two ends. The CDR3 is 12 residues long. Germline CDR1 LNHDA, CDR2 SQIVND (reference sequence). CDR3 sequence reads: CASRLGGTEAFF. CDR3 DNA sequence: TGTGCCAGTAGATTGGGGGGAACTGAAGCTTTCTTT.

The chain has TRBV7-3 and TRBJ2-5; D is ambiguous. V gave up 5 bases and J gave up 4 bases, with 14 bases separating them. The length of the CDR3 is 14 residues. CDR1 is SGHTA and CDR2 is FQGTGA in the germline V gene. DNA of the CDR3: TGTGCCAGCAGCCCCCGTTCCGGTCCAGAGACCCAGTACTTC. Translating it yields CASSPRSGPETQYF.

The chain carries TRBV9 and TRBJ2-1; 7 bases are a match to TRBD2. The V and J ends lost 0 bases and 6 bases, in that order; junction bases with no gene match: 6. Germline V gene sequence: CDR1 SGDLS, CDR2 YYNGEE. The CDR3 contains 15 residues. The CDR3 nucleotides read TGTGCCAGCAGCGTAGGAGGCAGGGAGGGCAATGAGCAGTTCTTC. Its protein is CASSVGGREGNEQFF.

The genes are TRBV7-9 and TRBJ2-2, with a possible D match to TRBD1 (6 bases). Germline CDR1 is SEHNR and CDR2 is FQNEAQ (reference sequence). The CDR3 totals 14 residues. Trimming took off 6 bases at V and 3 bases at J, with 11 bases between the two ends. The CDR3 DNA reads TGTGCCAGCAGTAACAAGGGGGACACCGGGGAGCTGTTTTTT. Its translation: CASSNKGDTGELFF.

This clone was observed a single time. The chain combines TRBV7-6 with TRBJ2-1; D is undetermined. V was pared by 0 bases and J by 10 bases, with 19 bases between. In germline, CDR1 is SGHVS, CDR2 FNYEAQ. The CDR3 covers 16 residues. CDR3 in DNA: TGTGCCAGCAGCTTAGCTGACGCGTCATATGTCAGGGAGCAGTTCTTC. It codes for CASSLADASYVREQFF.

In DNA form, the CDR3 reads TGTGCCAGCAGTTTATCGAGTCAGGGGGACCTGGGGCCCCAGCATTTT. It specifies CASSLSSQGDLGPQHF. The V gene is TRBV27, the J gene TRBJ1-5, with 7 bases identical to TRBD1. The V and J ends lost 0 bases and 9 bases, in that order; junction bases with no gene match: 11. The CDR3 loop spans 16 amino acids. The germline CDR1 and CDR2 sequences are MNHEY and SMNVEV (reference sequence).

The V gene is TRBV6-6, the J gene TRBJ2-3; D is undetermined. Looked up from germline, CDR1 is MNHNY and CDR2 is SVGAGI (reference sequence). V was trimmed by 3 bases and J by 0 bases, leaving 10 bases between them. This CDR3 has 15 residues. As DNA, the CDR3 is TGTGCCAGCAGTTATGGAGAGAGGAGCACAGATACGCAGTATTTT. Residues: CASSYGERSTDTQYF.

The chain employs TRBV7-9 and TRBJ2-3, with a weak D call TRBD2 (5 bases). From germline, CDR1 is SEHNR and CDR2 FQNEAQ (reference sequence). The germline V and J ends were trimmed by 5 bases and 8 bases, with 14 bases remaining between them. The CDR3 consists of 13 residues. The chain's CDR3 is CASSLLTAGTQYF. The CDR3 region has the DNA TGTGCCAGCAGCCTCCTCACTGCGGGTACGCAGTATTTT.